A single sample is the source of the 20 T cell receptor beta chains below, sequenced in a study of vaccination effects on CD4 cells after COVID-19. The data were produced by immunoSEQ multiplex PCR, yet TCRdb's version contains in-frame clones alone and is incomplete. The data show about 70,000 clones, 60% to 75% seen once. Antigen-specific CD4+ T cells were expanded with viral peptide pools in the ViraFEST assay before sequencing. Investigators separated out CD4+ T cells once approximately 11 days of culture had passed. A PCR test confirmed that the person had SARS-CoV-2 infection between March and December 2020. These receptors' antigens are unknown. The sequencing used CD4+ T cells from PBMCs cultured with HIV peptides, collected before COVID-19 vaccination. Documented subset: HIV-1 Nef peptide pool negative control/reference culture. Receptor source: a human donor who had a prior SARS-CoV-2 infection.

The genes are TRBV7-9 and TRBJ2-1; 14 bases agree with TRBD2. Looked up from germline, CDR1 is SEHNR and CDR2 is FQNEAQ (reference sequence). The CDR3 has 17 residues. Trimming cost V 5 bases and J 6 bases; bases outside gene matches: 9. The CDR3 loop reads CASSIRLAGGRGNEQFF. The DNA for the CDR3 is TGTGCCAGCAGCATCAGACTAGCGGGAGGGCGGGGCAATGAGCAGTTCTTC.

The chain has TRBV4-2 and TRBJ2-7; D gene uncertain. Germline lookup yields CDR1 LGHNA and CDR2 YNFKEQ. The CDR3 contains 16 residues. The ends were cut back, 1 base at V and 0 bases at J, with 13 bases in the middle. This CDR3 reads CASSQGPQTSSYEQYF. CDR3 nucleotides: TGTGCCAGCAGCCAAGGGCCTCAAACGAGCTCCTACGAGCAGTACTTC.

This sequence joins TRBV18 and TRBJ2-2; TRBD2 might be the D (6 bases). V was cut by 4 bases and J by 8 bases, with 23 bases left in between. Germline CDR1 KGHSH, CDR2 LQKENI. The CDR3 totals 17 residues. The CDR3 region is CASSLFPGRGLVGELFF. The DNA for the CDR3 is TGTGCCAGCTCACTCTTTCCGGGACGGGGGTTAGTAGGGGAGCTGTTTTTT.

The chain is built from TRBV2 and TRBJ1-1; D gene unclear. Germline CDR1 is SNHLY and CDR2 is FYNNEI. Deletions cut 5 bases from V and 0 bases from J, with 7 bases between. The CDR3 has 13 amino acids. CDR3 in DNA: TGTGCCAGCAGTACCAACTTGAACACTGAAGCTTTCTTT. The encoded protein is CASSTNLNTEAFF.

The chain is built from TRBV11-3 and TRBJ2-3; possibly TRBD2 for D (5 bases). The CDR3 is 16 amino acids. V lost 0 bases to trimming and J lost 2 bases, with 12 bases between them. The V gene's germline CDR1 is SGHNT and CDR2 YENEEA. Here the CDR3 reads CASSLDLYGNTDTQYF. Written as DNA, the CDR3 is TGTGCCAGCAGCTTAGATCTATACGGGAACACAGATACGCAGTATTTT. The full variable domain, rest sourced from reference TRBV11-3 and TRBJ2-3, is EAGVVQSPRYKIIEKKQPVAFWCNPISGHNTLYWYLQNLGQGPELLIRYENEEAVDDSQLPKDRFSAERLKGVDSTLKIQPAELGDSAVYLCASSLDLYGNTDTQYFGPGTRLTVL.

V usage is TRBV6-4 and J usage is TRBJ2-2, with no clear D. The V gene's germline CDR1 is MRHNA and CDR2 SNTAGT. The CDR3 is 12 residues long. V lost 5 bases and J 2 bases, leaving 3 bases between the germline ends. CDR3 nucleotides: TGTGCCAGCAGTCCCAACACCGGGGAGCTGTTTTTT. As protein: CASSPNTGELFF.

The rearrangement joins TRBV18 to TRBJ1-1, with 8 nucleotides matching TRBD1. The germline V gene encodes CDR1 KGHSH and CDR2 LQKENI. V gave up 1 base and J gave up 11 bases; unmatched junction bases: 6. The CDR3 totals 13 residues. CDR3 protein: CASSPLGQGSAFF. CDR3 bases: TGTGCCAGCTCACCACTAGGACAGGGTAGTGCTTTCTTT.

This chain links TRBV28 with TRBJ2-2, with 8 nucleotides matching TRBD1. With V trimmed by 6 bases and J by 5 bases, 5 bases remained unmatched. The CDR3 has 14 residues. The germline V gene encodes CDR1 MDHEN and CDR2 SYDVKM. In nucleotides, the CDR3 is TGTGCCAGCAGGTCGACAGGGGCAACCGGGGAGCTGTTTTTT. Its protein product is CASRSTGATGELFF.

In its sample, this clone was seen once. The chain is built from TRBV29-1 and TRBJ2-3, with 8 bases fitting TRBD2. CDR3 length: 13 residues. Trimming removed 5 bases from V and 4 bases from J; junction bases left unmatched: 5. Germline V gives CDR1 SQVTM, CDR2 ANQGSEA. This CDR3 is CSVKIAGPDTQYF. The CDR3 nucleotides read TGCAGCGTTAAGATAGCGGGGCCAGATACGCAGTATTTT.

This rearrangement joins TRBV13 to TRBJ1-2; TRBD1 aligns across 7 bases. CDR1 and CDR2 from the germline V gene are PRHDT and FYEKMQ (reference sequence). V gave up 0 bases and J gave up 3 bases; unmatched junction bases: 1. This CDR3 spans 14 amino acids. This CDR3 reads CASSLGRGDYGYTF. CDR3 DNA sequence: TGTGCCAGCAGCTTAGGCAGGGGGGACTATGGCTACACCTTC.

This clone was seen more than once but under ten times. The J gene is TRBJ2-1, the V gene TRBV6-2 or TRBV6-3, with 8 bases fitting TRBD2. CDR1 is MNHEY and CDR2 is SVGEGT in the germline V gene. Trimming at V came to 5 bases and at J to 2 bases, leaving 8 bases not matched to a gene. This CDR3 contains 16 residues. DNA for the CDR3: TGTGCCAGCAGTCAGCGGGGGAGCTCCACCTACAATGAGCAGTTCTTC. Translating it yields CASSQRGSSTYNEQFF.

V is TRBV2 and J is TRBJ1-6; D is perhaps TRBD1 (5 bases). The CDR3 totals 15 residues. Germline CDR1 and CDR2: SNHLY and FYNNEI. V was cut by 3 bases and J by 5 bases, with 11 bases left in between. In nucleotides, the CDR3 is TGTGCCAGCAGTGATAGGGGAGCTCATAATTCACCCCTCCACTTT. Residues: CASSDRGAHNSPLHF.

This clone has a handful of counts. The rearrangement uses TRBV5-1 and TRBJ1-5; D remains ambiguous. The CDR3 sequence is 15 residues long. Germline CDR1 and CDR2: SGHRS and YFSETQ. V lost 4 bases and J 5 bases, leaving 16 bases between the germline ends. The CDR3 loop is CASSRPRYWDQPQHF. The CDR3 DNA follows: TGCGCCAGCAGCCGACCCAGGTACTGGGATCAGCCCCAGCATTTT.

The gene calls are TRBV28 and TRBJ2-1, with 11 bases fitting TRBD2. Per the germline V gene, CDR1 is MDHEN and CDR2 is SYDVKM. The CDR3 has 15 amino acids. V was pared by 4 bases and J by 7 bases, with 6 bases of the junction left unmatched. The CDR3 DNA reads TGTGCCAGCAGTTCACTAGCGGGAGTTATGAATGAGCAGTTCTTC. Translated, it gives CASSSLAGVMNEQFF.

The V gene is TRBV7-6, the J gene TRBJ2-2, with D possibly matching TRBD2 (6 bases). The CDR3 contains 16 residues. V dropped 2 bases and J dropped 2 bases, with 12 bases sitting between them. Germline V gene lookup returns CDR1 SGHVS and CDR2 FNYEAQ. The CDR3 DNA sequence: TGTGCCAGCAGCTTATCTCCGGCGGGAAACACCGGGGAGCTGTTTTTT. Its translation: CASSLSPAGNTGELFF.

V gene TRBV4-1 combines with J gene TRBJ2-3, with TRBD2 identical over 7 bases. The V segment lost 3 bases and the J segment 0 bases; nucleotides outside the gene matches: 6. The CDR3 length is 16 residues. Germline V gene data show CDR1 as MGHRA and CDR2 as YSYEKL. The CDR3 loop reads CASSQGLLASTDTQYF. The CDR3 DNA reads TGCGCCAGCAGCCAGGGACTACTAGCAAGCACAGATACGCAGTATTTT.

This chain joins TRBV5-6 and TRBJ2-1; no firm D call. V shed 4 bases and J shed 0 bases, with 11 bases lying between them. Germline values: CDR1 SGHDT, CDR2 YYEEEE. The CDR3 length is 15 residues. The CDR3 bases are TGTGCCAGCAGCACTATTGTCAGCTCCTACAATGAGCAGTTCTTC. It is translated as CASSTIVSSYNEQFF.

This clone was counted a few times. J is TRBJ1-2 and V is TRBV24-1, with D perhaps TRBD1 (5 bases). Looked up from germline, CDR1 is KGHDR and CDR2 is SFDVKD. Trimming removed 4 bases at V and 4 bases at J, with 15 bases between. The CDR3 runs to 15 residues. CDR3 DNA: TGTGCCACCAGTGAGTCGGGACGGACCAGCTATGGCTACACCTTC. It encodes CATSESGRTSYGYTF.

The chain couples TRBV5-8 to TRBJ1-2, with 10 positions matching TRBD1. CDR1 is SGHTS and CDR2 is YDEGEE in the germline V gene. This CDR3 is 15 amino acids long. J lost 8 bases, V lost 4 bases, and 11 bases had no gene match. The CDR3: CASSQDRQGARGYTF. In DNA form, the CDR3 reads TGTGCCAGCAGCCAAGACAGACAGGGGGCCCGCGGCTACACCTTC.

This clone has only a few counts. This chain joins TRBV27 and TRBJ1-6; weak D call: TRBD1 (6 bases). V lost 5 bases to trimming and J lost 9 bases, with 14 bases between them. Germline CDR1 MNHEY, CDR2 SMNVEV (reference sequence). This CDR3 is 14 amino acids long. The CDR3: CASSPWDTSSPLHF. The CDR3 nucleotides are TGTGCCAGCAGTCCGTGGGACACCAGTTCACCCCTCCACTTT.